These T cell receptor beta chains were read from a single sample in a study of siplizumab effects on memory and regulatory T cells. Measured with immunoSEQ multiplex PCR; TCRdb has only the in-frame clones, and not every one. Among some 120,000 clones, roughly 94% were seen once, and the ten largest hold roughly 1.8%. Specimen: non-Treg CD4+ T cells sorted from blood. These receptors were collected from a human donor in good health. Each CDR3 is given with its conserved first and last residue. A D gene is named only where the DNA matches it firmly. Not every row has a clone size; where given, it reads once, few, many or a size class.

j_gene | d_gene | v_gene | abundance | CDR3nt | CDR3aa
TRBJ1-2 | TRBD1 | TRBV18 | - | TGTGCCAGCTCACCACGGTCTGACAGGGCCTATGGCTACACCTTC | CASSPRSDRAYGYTF
TRBJ1-5 | - | TRBV19 | - | TGTGCCAGTAGTAAGACGGGGAGTAATCAGCCCCAGCATTTT | CASSKTGSNQPQHF
TRBJ2-3 | - | TRBV6-1 | - | TGTGCCAGCAGGAATTCTGGCACAGATACGCAGTATTTT | CASRNSGTDTQYF
TRBJ2-5 | - | TRBV2 | - | TGTGCCAGCAGAAGGGTCGCTGAGACCCAGTACTTC | CASRRVAETQYF
TRBJ2-5 | TRBD2 | TRBV25-1 | - | TGTGCCAGCAGTGAGTCTAGCGGGCCCCAAGAGACCCAGTACTTC | CASSESSGPQETQYF
TRBJ2-1 | - | TRBV11-2 | - | TGTGCCAGCAGCTCCCTTCGGGGGTACAATGAGCAGTTCTTC | CASSSLRGYNEQFF
TRBJ2-5 | - | TRBV2 | - | TGTGCCAGCAGTGAAGACGGGATTCAAGAGACCCAGTACTTC | CASSEDGIQETQYF
TRBJ2-5 | TRBD2 | TRBV10-3 | - | TGTGCCATCAGTGGACTAGCGGAAGAGACCCAGTACTTC | CAISGLAEETQYF
TRBJ2-3 | TRBD2 | TRBV6-5 | - | TGTGCCAGCAGACAGACGGGAGGTACGCAGTATTTT | CASRQTGGTQYF
TRBJ1-6 | - | TRBV10-3 | - | TGTGCCATCAGTGTGAACAGGGACGGGGCACCCCTCCACTTT | CAISVNRDGAPLHF
TRBJ2-7 | TRBD2 | TRBV11-3 | - | TGTGCCAGCAGTCCGGGACTAGTCGCATCGGGCGAGCAGTACTTC | CASSPGLVASGEQYF
TRBJ2-5 | - | TRBV5-6 | - | TGTGCCAGCAGCCGAGCTACAGAACAAGAGACCCAGTACTTC | CASSRATEQETQYF
TRBJ2-7 | TRBD2 | TRBV18 | - | TGTGCCAGCTCACCAAGCGGGAACTCCTACGAGCAGTACTTC | CASSPSGNSYEQYF
TRBJ1-4 | - | TRBV9 | once | TGTGCCAGCAGCTTTAGGACAGATTCGGAAAAACTGTTTTTT | CASSFRTDSEKLFF
TRBJ1-1 | - | TRBV30 | - | TGTGCCTGGAATAAGTACACTGAAGCTTTCTTT | CAWNKYTEAFF
TRBJ2-1 | TRBD2 | TRBV6-4 | - | TGTGCCAGCAGTGACGGCGGGAGGGCCTACAATGAGCAGTTCTTC | CASSDGGRAYNEQFF
TRBJ2-7 | TRBD1 | TRBV10-3 | - | TGTGCCATCAGGAGGGGACAGATCGGCAACTACGAGCAGTACTTC | CAIRRGQIGNYEQYF
TRBJ2-3 | - | TRBV5-1 | - | TGCGCCAGCGGAAAATACGAATTTGGCCGAGATACGCAGTATTTT | CASGKYEFGRDTQYF
TRBJ1-1 | - | TRBV7-2 | - | TGTGCCAGCAGCTTTTCGGGGAACACTGAAGCTTTCTTT | CASSFSGNTEAFF
TRBJ2-3 | - | TRBV14 | - | TGTGCCAGCAGCCAAGATCCCAGGATGGCCGGTGAGAGGCAGTATTTT | CASSQDPRMAGERQYF
TRBJ2-7 | - | TRBV5-1 | - | TGCGCCAGCAGCTTTAGTCCAGGCTCTTACGAGCAGTACTTC | CASSFSPGSYEQYF
TRBJ2-7 | - | TRBV11-2 | - | TGTGCCAGCAGCTTGTTCAGGGGGGGGTCCTACGAGCAGTACTTC | CASSLFRGGSYEQYF
TRBJ2-2 | TRBD1 | TRBV6-1 | - | TGTGCCAGCAGTACAGGGGGCGCGAACACCGGGGAGCTGTTTTTT | CASSTGGANTGELFF
TRBJ2-1 | TRBD2 | TRBV11-2 | - | TGTGCCAGCAGCTCGACTAGCGGGGTCTACAATGAGCAGTTCTTC | CASSSTSGVYNEQFF
TRBJ1-5 | - | TRBV29-1 | - | TGCAGCGCTCGGGGCGAGTGGAATCAGCCCCAGCATTTT | CSARGEWNQPQHF
TRBJ1-6 | TRBD1 | TRBV4-2 | - | TGTGCCAGCAGCCAAGTTTCGGGACAGGGGGACTCACCCCTCCACTTT | CASSQVSGQGDSPLHF
TRBJ2-1 | TRBD2 | TRBV11-2 | - | TGTGCCAGCAGCTTTAGGGGAGGGACCGCCTCCTACAATGAGCAGTTCTTC | CASSFRGGTASYNEQFF
TRBJ2-2 | - | TRBV19 | - | TGTGCCAGTACCCTTAGACAGCTAACTACCGGGGAGCTGTTTTTT | CASTLRQLTTGELFF
TRBJ2-1 | - | TRBV6-4 | - | TGTGCCAGCAGTCCCAAAGGGGGGAGCTCCTACAATGAGCAGTTCTTC | CASSPKGGSSYNEQFF
TRBJ2-5 | - | TRBV12-5 | - | TGTGCTAGTGGTCCCCGGCCCGAGACCCAGTACTTC | CASGPRPETQYF
TRBJ2-7 | TRBD2 | TRBV9 | - | TGTGCCAGCAGCGTCTTACCCGGGACTAGCTACGAGCAGTACTTC | CASSVLPGTSYEQYF
TRBJ1-5 | - | TRBV10-3 | - | TGTGCCATCAGTGAGTCTCAATCCCATAGCAATCAGCCCCAGCATTTT | CAISESQSHSNQPQHF
TRBJ1-2 | TRBD1 | TRBV5-4 | - | TGTGCCAGCAGCTTACAGGGGGCGCAGGGCTACACCTTC | CASSLQGAQGYTF
TRBJ1-2 | - | TRBV19 | - | TGTGCCAGTAGTATAGACAACAGGGACTATGGCTACACCTTC | CASSIDNRDYGYTF
TRBJ1-3 | - | TRBV10-3 | - | TGTGCCATCAGTGAGTCGACCCTCGGGGGGAACACCATATATTTT | CAISESTLGGNTIYF
TRBJ2-7 | - | TRBV5-1 | - | TGCGCCAGCAGCAGACAGGGAGGAGGGACTCCCTACGAGCAGTACTTC | CASSRQGGGTPYEQYF
TRBJ2-4 | - | TRBV7-9 | - | TGTGCCAGCAGTCCTGATCCTCTCGACCGGATAGCCAAAAACATTCAGTACTTC | CASSPDPLDRIAKNIQYF
TRBJ1-2 | TRBD1 | TRBV5-1 | - | TGCGCCAGCAGGACAGGGGAGGAAGGCTACACCTTC | CASRTGEEGYTF
TRBJ1-3 | - | TRBV6-5 | once | TGTGCCAGCAGTTACTCGAAGGGGCCAGGAAACACCATATATTTT | CASSYSKGPGNTIYF
TRBJ2-2 | - | TRBV5-6 | - | TGTGCCAGCACCTTAGTAGCGGTTACCGGGGAGCTGTTTTTT | CASTLVAVTGELFF
TRBJ1-1 | - | TRBV7-2 | - | TGTGCCAGCAGCCTCACTCCGGCGGGATTAAACACTGAAGCTTTCTTT | CASSLTPAGLNTEAFF
TRBJ1-3 | TRBD1 | TRBV10-1 | - | TGCGCCAGCAGTGATCCAGGGGGCTCGGTTCACACCATATATTTT | CASSDPGGSVHTIYF
TRBJ2-1 | - | TRBV5-1 | - | TGCGCCAGCAGCTTGGAACCCAACCAATTGAGAGAGCAGTTCTTC | CASSLEPNQLREQFF
TRBJ2-1 | TRBD2 | TRBV7-2 | - | TGTGCCAGCAGCTTAGTTTACGAGCGGGGGGGTGACAATGAGCAGTTCTTC | CASSLVYERGGDNEQFF
TRBJ2-7 | - | TRBV27 | - | TGTGCCAGCAGTGACAGGGAGGCTAGGGAGCAGTACTTC | CASSDREAREQYF
TRBJ2-1 | - | TRBV9 | - | TGTGCCAGCAGCTCACGGACTGTAGAGTACAATGAGCAGTTCTTC | CASSSRTVEYNEQFF
TRBJ2-5 | TRBD2 | TRBV7-2 | - | TGTGCCAGCACCAGACTAGCGGGAGTCGAAGAGACCCAGTACTTC | CASTRLAGVEETQYF
TRBJ2-2 | - | TRBV7-7 | - | TGTGCTAGCAGCTTAGACGGGGGCAACACCGGGGAGCTGTTTTTT | CASSLDGGNTGELFF
TRBJ2-1 | - | TRBV30 | - | TGTGCCTGGAATATACAGGGTCGGGGTTTCTTC | CAWNIQGRGFF
TRBJ1-1 | - | TRBV7-2 | - | TGTGCCAGCAGCCGACAGCTTATGAACACTGAAGCTTTCTTT | CASSRQLMNTEAFF
TRBJ2-3 | - | TRBV7-2 | once | TGTGCCAGCAGCTTGGAACGGACAGATACGCAGTATTTT | CASSLERTDTQYF
TRBJ1-6 | - | TRBV5-1 | - | TGCGCCAGCAGCCCGAGCGGGGAAAATTCACCCCTCCACTTT | CASSPSGENSPLHF